The rows below give T cell receptor beta chains drawn from one sample of a study of molecular identifiers for immune sequencing clone quantification. TCRdb recomputed calls from the PCR reads with MiXCR, one row per CDR3 protein. The table shows 460,000 or so distinct CDR3 sequences, with 20% to 25% occurring only once. The sequenced sample was naive CD8+ T cells from blood, with Jurkat cell RNA spiked in. The receptors come from a human donor in good health. Some libraries in this study had Jurkat cell RNA spiked in. CDR3s include the opening cysteine and the closing phenylalanine or tryptophan. D genes are given only for firm matches. Clone size is given for some rows only: seen once, a few or many times, or a class if the clone is expanded.

size	D	V	J	DNA	CDR3
few	-	TRBV21-1	TRBJ2-7	TGTGCCAGCAGCAAAACCCTGACAGGAAAGCGGTCTTACGAGCAGTACTTC	CASSKTLTGKRSYEQYF
many	-	TRBV28	TRBJ2-1	TGTGCCAGCAGTATACCGGGCAATGAGCAGTTCTTC	CASSIPGNEQFF
-	TRBD1	TRBV6-2/TRBV6-3	TRBJ2-3	TGTGCCAGCAGTTACACCCCGGGACAGGGGAGAGCAGATACGCAGTATTTT	CASSYTPGQGRADTQYF
few	-	TRBV18	TRBJ2-1	TGTGCCAGCTCACCACCCAGGAGCTCCTACAATGAGCAGTTCTTC	CASSPPRSSYNEQFF
-	-	TRBV20-1	TRBJ1-1	TGCAGTGCCGAGGGACTCTCCACTGAAGCTTTCTTT	CSAEGLSTEAFF
many	TRBD2	TRBV5-6	TRBJ2-7	TGTGCCAGCAGCTTCCGGAGCGGGAGCGGCTACGAGCAGTACTTC	CASSFRSGSGYEQYF
few	-	TRBV10-3	TRBJ1-1	TGTGCCATCAGTCCTACAGTCAACACTGAAGCTTTCTTT	CAISPTVNTEAFF
-	TRBD1	TRBV27	TRBJ1-2	TGTGCCTGCAGTTTATCGGACAGGGCCTATGGCTACACCTTC	CACSLSDRAYGYTF
few	-	TRBV4-3	TRBJ2-1	TGCGCCAGCAGCCCCGGGGGAGGAAGCTACAATGAGCAGTTCTTC	CASSPGGGSYNEQFF
-	-	TRBV19	TRBJ2-3	TGTGCCAGTAGTAATGGGGGCGTTGTAAATACGCAGTATTTT	CASSNGGVVNTQYF
many	-	TRBV7-9	TRBJ2-3	TGTGCCAGCAGCCCGTGGGGACACCCGGTAGGGGATACGCAGTATTTT	CASSPWGHPVGDTQYF
many	TRBD1	TRBV28	TRBJ2-7	TGTGCCAGCAGTTCGCCCCTAGACAGGGCAGCCTACGAGCAGTACTTC	CASSSPLDRAAYEQYF
-	TRBD1	TRBV28	TRBJ1-1	TGTGCCAGCAGTCCAGAAGACAGGGGGTTTAGAACTGAAGCTTTCTTT	CASSPEDRGFRTEAFF
-	-	TRBV4-3	TRBJ1-4	TGCGCCAGCAGCCAAGAGTCGGGGTCCAATGAAAAACTGTTTTTT	CASSQESGSNEKLFF
few	-	TRBV7-6	TRBJ2-3	TGTGCCAGCAGCCCTTGGACCGAGACAGATACGCAGTATTTT	CASSPWTETDTQYF
few	TRBD1	TRBV14	TRBJ2-7	TGTGCCAGCAGCCAAGAGGCAGGGACAGCCTACGGGCAGTACTTC	CASSQEAGTAYGQYF
few	-	TRBV10-1	TRBJ2-4	TGCGCCAGCCCTAACACAGTTCGCCTAGCCAAAAACATTCAGTACTTC	CASPNTVRLAKNIQYF
many	-	TRBV6-5	TRBJ1-6	TGTGCCAGCAGCCTACTGGGGAATTCACCCCTCCACTTT	CASSLLGNSPLHF
many	-	TRBV27	TRBJ2-7	TGTGCCAGCAGTTTTCAGGTCTCCTACGAGCAGTACTTC	CASSFQVSYEQYF
many	TRBD2	TRBV5-1	TRBJ2-2	TGCGCCAGCAGCTTTTGGCTAGCGGGCCCTGAGGTTAACACCGGGGAGCTGTTTTTT	CASSFWLAGPEVNTGELFF
many	-	TRBV19	TRBJ2-3	TGTGCCAGTAGTCCAGGGTTGGGATTTTCGACAGATACGCAGTATTTT	CASSPGLGFSTDTQYF
few	-	TRBV5-1	TRBJ2-7	TGCGCCAGCAGCGAGATGACAGGCTCCTACGAGCAGTACTTC	CASSEMTGSYEQYF
many	TRBD2	TRBV29-1	TRBJ2-2	TGCAGCGTTGAACCCGCTAGCGGGGGGAACACCGGGGAGCTGTTTTTT	CSVEPASGGNTGELFF
-	-	TRBV6-5	TRBJ2-7	TGTGCCAGCAGATCAGACACAACTAGCTACGAGCAGTACTTC	CASRSDTTSYEQYF
few	-	TRBV27	TRBJ1-6	TGTGCCAGCAGTTTAAGTGTTCTCTATAATTCACCCCTCCACTTT	CASSLSVLYNSPLHF
many	TRBD1	TRBV4-2	TRBJ1-1	TGTGCCAGCAGGACGGACAGGGGAGGACCAATGAACACTGAAGCTTTCTTT	CASRTDRGGPMNTEAFF
many	-	TRBV28	TRBJ1-5	TGTGCCAGCAGTAGGGTAGAATGGCCCCAGCATTTT	CASSRVEWPQHF
few	-	TRBV5-3	TRBJ2-7	TGTGCCAGCAGCTTGGAGGTAGGGGCCGTGGGGCGCGAGCAGTACTTC	CASSLEVGAVGREQYF
few	TRBD2	TRBV11-2	TRBJ2-1	TGTGCCAGCAGCCTAAATAGGAGGGACTATAGCGGGAAATCCTACAATGAGCAGTTCTTC	CASSLNRRDYSGKSYNEQFF
many	-	TRBV30	TRBJ2-7	TGTGCCTGGGATTACTCATCCTACGAGCAGTACTTC	CAWDYSSYEQYF
-	-	TRBV12-3/TRBV12-4	TRBJ2-6	TGTGCCAGCAGTTTTCCAGCCGGGGCCAACGTCCCGACTTTC	CASSFPAGANVPTF
-	-	TRBV27	TRBJ1-1	TGTACCAGCCAACTGGCGGGGCGATGGACTGAAGCTTTCTTT	CTSQLAGRWTEAFF
-	-	TRBV6-6	TRBJ1-1	TGTGCCAGCGAACAGGGTGTCACTGAAGCTTTCTTT	CASEQGVTEAFF
-	-	TRBV5-3	TRBJ2-7	-	CASSWGAGATYEKYF
many	TRBD1	TRBV28	TRBJ2-7	TGTGCCAGCAGCGACGGGACAGGGGAAGCCTACGAGCAGTACTTC	CASSDGTGEAYEQYF
many	-	TRBV12-3/TRBV12-4	TRBJ1-5	TGTGCCAGCAGCCCCGCTCGCTATCAGCCCCAGCATTTT	CASSPARYQPQHF
-	TRBD1	TRBV11-2	TRBJ2-1	TGTGCCAGCAGCTTCCTTTGGGGACAGGGCAACTACAATGAGCAGTTCTTC	CASSFLWGQGNYNEQFF
many	TRBD2	TRBV20-1	TRBJ2-7	TGCAGTGCTAGAGAGGTAGCGGGACGCGAGCAGTACTTC	CSAREVAGREQYF
-	TRBD2	TRBV4-3	TRBJ2-7	TGCGCCAGCAGCCAGGAGAGGGCTAGCGGGGACTACGAGCAGTACTTC	CASSQERASGDYEQYF
few	TRBD1	TRBV30	TRBJ1-3	TGTGCCTGGGCCGACCGGACAGGCCCTATGTTGTCTGGAAACACCATATATTTT	CAWADRTGPMLSGNTIYF
few	-	TRBV6-5	TRBJ2-2	TGTGCCAGCAGGGCCTGGACGAACACCGGGGAGCTGTTTTTT	CASRAWTNTGELFF
few	TRBD2	TRBV9	TRBJ2-1	TGTGCCAGCAGCACAACCCATAGCGGGGGGTATTACAATGAGCAGTTCTTC	CASSTTHSGGYYNEQFF
-	TRBD1	TRBV27	TRBJ1-1	TGTGCCAGCAGTTATGACAGGGGCTCCCCTGAAGCTTTCTTT	CASSYDRGSPEAFF
few	-	TRBV6-5	TRBJ2-5	TGTGCCAGCAGTTACCTCGCCAGCGGGCGAGAGACCCAGTACTTC	CASSYLASGRETQYF
-	-	TRBV28	TRBJ1-1	TGTGCCAGCAGTTTACTTATCTCGACGGGGGCCGTGAACACTGAAGCTTTCTTT	CASSLLISTGAVNTEAFF
-	-	TRBV14	TRBJ2-1	TGTGCCAGCAGCCAAGAACTAAACTACGCTAATGAGCAGTTCTTC	CASSQELNYANEQFF
many	-	TRBV5-6	TRBJ2-7	TGTGCCAGCAGCTTGGGGACAGACTCCTACGAGCAGTACTTC	CASSLGTDSYEQYF
many	TRBD1	TRBV29-1	TRBJ2-7	TGCAGCGTTGAGACAGGGTGGTCCTACGAGCAGTACTTC	CSVETGWSYEQYF
-	-	TRBV2	TRBJ1-5	TGTGCCAGCGAGCGTGGGGGATATAGCAATCAGCCCCAGCATTTT	CASERGGYSNQPQHF
-	-	TRBV27	TRBJ2-2	TGTGCCAGCAGTCCCTCCCCGGGGACGGGGACCGGGGAGCTGTTTTTT	CASSPSPGTGTGELFF
once	TRBD2	TRBV4-1	TRBJ2-3	TGCGCCAGCAGCCAACCAGAAGCGGGAAGTGGTAGGACAGATACGCAGTATTTT	CASSQPEAGSGRTDTQYF
few	TRBD2	TRBV10-3	TRBJ2-7	TGTGCCGTCAGTGAGTCGGGGGGCGAGCAGTACTTC	CAVSESGGEQYF
-	-	TRBV11-2	TRBJ2-1	TGTGCCAGCGGCTTACTCCGGGGGAACAATGAGCAGTTCTTC	CASGLLRGNNEQFF
many	-	TRBV6-6	TRBJ1-1	TGTGCCAGCAGTTACCCGGGATACTACCCCATAAACACTGAAGCTTTCTTT	CASSYPGYYPINTEAFF